These T cell receptor beta chains were read from a single sample in a study of OX40 agonist ivuxolimab in advanced cancers. Here immunoSEQ multiplex PCR was the method, and the copy in TCRdb shows in-frame clones only, minus some. The sample holds about 60,000 clones; around nine tenths are singletons and the top ten take approximately 1%. Specimen: CD4+ or CD8+ T cells sorted from blood, collected in a trial of the OX40 agonist ivuxolimab. The receptors stem from an adult with an advanced solid tumor such as melanoma, head and neck, liver or kidney cancer. The CDR3 runs from the conserved cysteine through the conserved F or W. The order of the fields is CDR3 length, V gene, J gene, clone size, D gene, CDR3 DNA, CDR3 protein. D genes are given only for firm matches. Clone size, where shown, is once, few, many, or a class for clones that have expanded.

>19|TRBV4-3|TRBJ2-3|once|TRBD2
TGCGCCAGCAGCCAAGCCCTCCTGCTAGCGGGAGGGCCGACAGATACGCAGTATTTT
CASSQALLLAGGPTDTQYF
>12|TRBV7-9|TRBJ2-3|NA|NA
TGTGCCAGCAGCAGTACAGCAGATACGCAGTATTTT
CASSSTADTQYF
>14|TRBV18|TRBJ2-7|NA|TRBD1
TGTGCCAGCTCTCCTAGACAGGGGTCCTACGAGCAGTACTTC
CASSPRQGSYEQYF
>15|TRBV25-1|TRBJ1-1|NA|NA
TGTGCCAGCAGGGGAGGGGTGTCCGGTCGGGTTGAAGCTTTCTTT
CASRGGVSGRVEAFF
>16|TRBV4-1|TRBJ2-1|NA|TRBD2
TGCGCCAGCAGCCAAAGAGGCGCGGGAGGTCTCGATGAGCAGTTCTTC
CASSQRGAGGLDEQFF
>15|TRBV5-1|TRBJ1-1|once|NA
TGCGCCAGCAGCCTAGTAGGCCGCCTGGGCACTGAAGCTTTCTTT
CASSLVGRLGTEAFF
>15|TRBV7-9|TRBJ2-7|NA|NA
TGTGCCAGCAGCTTAGAATGGACACCTACCTACGAGCAGTACTTC
CASSLEWTPTYEQYF
>17|TRBV18|TRBJ1-3|NA|NA
TGTGCCAGCTCACCGAGTTCTCCGCTGGTGATGGGAAACACCATATATTTT
CASSPSSPLVMGNTIYF
>12|TRBV18|TRBJ2-7|NA|NA
TGTGCCAGCTCACCACCGGGGCGCGAGCAGTACTTC
CASSPPGREQYF
>13|TRBV28|TRBJ2-1|NA|TRBD2
TGTGCCAGCAACCTACTAGCGAACAATGAGCAGTTCTTC
CASNLLANNEQFF
>13|TRBV29-1|TRBJ2-1|NA|TRBD2
TGCAGCGCAAGCGGGAGCTCCTACAATGAGCAGTTCTTC
CSASGSSYNEQFF
>17|TRBV4-3|TRBJ1-2|once|NA
TGCGCCAGCAGCCCCCACACGGGGAGGGCGTCACGCTATGGCTACACCTTC
CASSPHTGRASRYGYTF
>16|TRBV9|TRBJ2-3|NA|TRBD2
TGTGCCAGCAGCCCCAGAGGGACTAGCGGTACAGATACGCAGTATTTT
CASSPRGTSGTDTQYF
>14|TRBV7-2|TRBJ2-7|few|NA
TGTGCCAGCGCAAGAGACTTACAATCCTACGAGCAGTACTTC
CASARDLQSYEQYF
>17|TRBV28|TRBJ1-5|NA|TRBD1
TGTGCCAGCAGGGAGGGACAGGGGAGGCAGCTGAGTCAGCCCCAGCATTTT
CASREGQGRQLSQPQHF
>16|TRBV19|TRBJ2-6|NA|NA
TGTGCCAGTAGTACTGTGGGGAGGTCTGGGGCCAACGTCCTGACTTTC
CASSTVGRSGANVLTF
>11|TRBV30|TRBJ2-1|NA|NA
TGTGCCTGGAGTGCCCGATATGAGCAGTTCTTC
CAWSARYEQFF
>12|TRBV6-5|TRBJ2-5|NA|NA
TGTGCCAGCTCGGACAGCCAAGAGACCCAGTACTTC
CASSDSQETQYF
>14|TRBV5-4|TRBJ1-2|NA|TRBD1
TGTGCCAGCAGCACTCCGACAGGGGACGATGGCTACACCTTC
CASSTPTGDDGYTF
>15|TRBV7-9|TRBJ1-2|NA|NA
TGTGCCAGCAGCTTAGACGGGACGAGGGGCTATGGCTACACCTTC
CASSLDGTRGYGYTF
>13|TRBV29-1|TRBJ2-5|NA|NA
TGCAGCGCTGCGGGACGTCTGCGAGAGACCCAGTACTTC
CSAAGRLRETQYF
>16|TRBV18|TRBJ2-1|once|TRBD2
TGTGCCAGCTCACTAGAACTAGCGGGAGTACTCAATGAGCAGTTCTTC
CASSLELAGVLNEQFF
>12|TRBV10-3|TRBJ1-2|NA|NA
TGTGCCATCAGTGATCGAACGGAGGGCTACACCTTC
CAISDRTEGYTF
>15|TRBV18|TRBJ2-7|NA|NA
TGTGCCAGCTCACCAGAGACTATGGGGTCCTACGAGCAGTACTTC
CASSPETMGSYEQYF
>14|TRBV6-1|TRBJ2-4|NA|TRBD2
TGTGCCAGCACTGGGACGGGAGGGGGAAACATTCAGTACTTC
CASTGTGGGNIQYF
>16|TRBV7-2|TRBJ2-1|NA|NA
TGTGCCAGCAGCTTTTCACCGGGACTGGTGGGGGATGAGCAGTTCTTC
CASSFSPGLVGDEQFF
>14|TRBV7-2|TRBJ2-3|NA|NA
TGTGCCAGCAGCTTGATGTTCGGGGCAGATACGCAGTATTTT
CASSLMFGADTQYF
>14|TRBV5-1|TRBJ1-3|NA|NA
TGCGCCAGCAGCTTGGACCCGGCTGGAAACACCATATATTTT
CASSLDPAGNTIYF
>14|TRBV2|TRBJ2-3|once|NA
TGTGCCAGCAGTGAAGTGGCTCGGGCAGGTACGCAGTATTTT
CASSEVARAGTQYF
>13|TRBV7-2|TRBJ2-7|NA|NA
TGTGCCAGCAGCCAAGGACTTAACTACGAGCAGTACTTC
CASSQGLNYEQYF
>14|TRBV5-4|TRBJ2-5|NA|TRBD2
TGTGCCAGCAGCCTGCTAGCGGGCGAAGAGACCCAGTACTTC
CASSLLAGEETQYF
>14|TRBV2|TRBJ1-4|once|NA
TGTGCCAGCAGTGAAGGCCTACTGGAAGAAAAACTGTTTTTT
CASSEGLLEEKLFF
>14|TRBV7-2|TRBJ2-2|NA|NA
TGTGCCAGCAGCTTCAACCCTCAGACCGGGGAGCTGTTTTTT
CASSFNPQTGELFF
>16|TRBV21-1|TRBJ1-1|few|NA
NA
CASSKAPWGRGTEAFF
>15|TRBV5-8|TRBJ2-3|NA|NA
TGTGCCAGCAGCTTGGTCAGGGCACTCACAGATACGCAGTATTTT
CASSLVRALTDTQYF
>16|TRBV5-4|TRBJ2-2|few|TRBD1
TGTGCCAGCAGCTTGGCTCCCGGGACAGGGGGCGGGGAGCTGTTTTTT
CASSLAPGTGGGELFF
>15|TRBV6-1|TRBJ1-5|NA|TRBD1
TGTGCCAGCAATGGGGACAGGTGGGGGCATCAGCCCCAGCATTTT
CASNGDRWGHQPQHF
>12|TRBV10-1|TRBJ1-5|once|NA
TGCGCGAAGTCGGGGTTAAGGCAGCCCCAGCATTTT
CAKSGLRQPQHF
>15|TRBV5-1|TRBJ1-1|NA|TRBD1
TGCGCCAGCAGCATACAGGGGGGCATGAACACTGAAGCTTTCTTT
CASSIQGGMNTEAFF
>15|TRBV14|TRBJ2-7|NA|TRBD1
TGTGCCAGCAGCCGTGACAGGGGGCGCTTGGGCGAGCAGTACTTC
CASSRDRGRLGEQYF
>16|TRBV5-1|TRBJ2-7|NA|NA
TGCGCCAGCAGCTTGACGGTGCGGCCGTTTACCTACGAGCAGTACTTC
CASSLTVRPFTYEQYF
>13|TRBV19|TRBJ1-2|NA|TRBD1
TGTGCCAGTGGGGACAGGGACTCCTATGGCTACACCTTC
CASGDRDSYGYTF
>15|TRBV4-3|TRBJ1-2|NA|NA
TGCGCCAGCAGCCAAGATCGGGCAGGGAGAACTGGCTACACCTTC
CASSQDRAGRTGYTF
>14|TRBV5-1|TRBJ2-3|NA|NA
TGCGCCAGCAGTGTAGGGGCGAGCACAGATACGCAGTATTTT
CASSVGASTDTQYF
>16|TRBV4-1|TRBJ2-3|NA|TRBD2
TGCGCCAGCAGCCCGCTAGCGGCCCGGGGCACAGATACGCAGTATTTT
CASSPLAARGTDTQYF
>18|TRBV18|TRBJ2-2|NA|TRBD2
TGTGCCAGCTCATCCAATGCCCTAGCGGGTCTAGGCACCGGGGAGCTGTTTTTT
CASSSNALAGLGTGELFF
>16|TRBV14|TRBJ1-4|NA|TRBD1
TGTGCCAGCAGCCCCTACTCCGGGACAGGGTATGAAAAACTGTTTTTT
CASSPYSGTGYEKLFF
>17|TRBV14|TRBJ1-4|NA|TRBD1
TGTGCCAGCAGTCAAGCGATATACGAGGGGGCGAGGGAAAAACTGTTTTTT
CASSQAIYEGAREKLFF
>13|TRBV7-2|TRBJ2-2|NA|NA
TGTGCCAGCAGCTTATCAGCGTTACGGGAGCTGTTTTTT
CASSLSALRELFF
>14|TRBV6-5|TRBJ1-3|NA|NA
TGTGCCAGCAGGATTAACTCCTCTGGAAACACCATATATTTT
CASRINSSGNTIYF
>15|TRBV18|TRBJ2-4|NA|TRBD1
TGTGCCAGCTCACAGGGGGCTGTAGCCAAAAACATTCAGTACTTC
CASSQGAVAKNIQYF
>15|TRBV7-2|TRBJ2-1|NA|NA
TGTGCCAGCAGCGCACAACTCTTGAGTGTGAATGAGCAGTTCTTC
CASSAQLLSVNEQFF
>12|TRBV29-1|TRBJ2-1|NA|NA
TGCAGCGTTGAAGGGCAGGGAGATGAGCAGTTCTTC
CSVEGQGDEQFF